These T cell receptor beta chains were read from a single sample in a study of shared clonotypes between healthy human individuals. Sequencing used immunoSEQ multiplex PCR; TCRdb keeps in-frame clones, though not all of them. The sample consists of 1.5 million to 2.5 million clones, about 94% of them appearing once. Source material: naive CD8+ T cells sorted from blood. The receptors come from a young man in good health. Both conserved end residues are part of each CDR3. The D gene is left open where the match is weak. Clone sizes are given selectively: once, few, many, or a class where the clone is expanded.

>few|14|TRBV29-1|TRBD1|TRBJ2-2
TGCAGCGTAGAGGACAGGGGGTTGGGCGGGGAGCTGTTTTTT
CSVEDRGLGGELFF
>NA|13|TRBV30|NA|TRBJ2-7
TGTGCCTGGAGCCTGGACAAATACTACGAGCAGTACTTC
CAWSLDKYYEQYF
>NA|15|TRBV9|TRBD2|TRBJ2-7
TGTGCCAGCAGCGGGGGGACTAGCGGGAATTACGAGCAGTACTTC
CASSGGTSGNYEQYF
>NA|15|TRBV5-1|NA|TRBJ2-7
TGCGCCAGCAGCATATTACCCGGGGACGGATGGGAGCAGTACTTC
CASSILPGDGWEQYF
>NA|15|TRBV27|NA|TRBJ2-7
TGTGCCAGCAGTTTGGTCGCGGACGGACCCTACGAGCAGTACTTC
CASSLVADGPYEQYF
>NA|14|TRBV15|TRBD1|TRBJ2-5
TGTGCCACCAGCAAGGACAGGGGACAAGAGACCCAGTACTTC
CATSKDRGQETQYF
>once|16|TRBV7-6|NA|TRBJ2-6
TGTGCCAGCAGCTTAGCGAGGGGGACTGGGGCCAACGTCCTGACTTTC
CASSLARGTGANVLTF
>NA|15|TRBV5-6|NA|TRBJ1-4
TGTGCCAGCAGCCTAGGATCAGGATATAATGAAAAACTGTTTTTT
CASSLGSGYNEKLFF
>NA|13|TRBV13|NA|TRBJ1-1
TGTGCCAGCAGAACCGGGACGGAAGCTGAAGCTTTCTTT
CASRTGTEAEAFF
>NA|13|TRBV10-3|NA|TRBJ2-5
TGTGCCATCAGTGAGTCGAGGTCCGAGACCCAGTACTTC
CAISESRSETQYF
>once|18|TRBV9|TRBD2|TRBJ2-7
TGTGCCAGCAGCGCCGGAGGGACTAGCGGGAGGCCCCACTACGAGCAGTACTTC
CASSAGGTSGRPHYEQYF
>NA|16|TRBV6-1|NA|TRBJ1-2
TGTGCCAGCAGTGAATCAGCGGCACCTTCTTTCTATGGCTACACCTTC
CASSESAAPSFYGYTF
>NA|14|TRBV5-4|TRBD2|TRBJ2-7
TGTGCCAGCAGCCACGGGACTAGCTTCTACGAGCAGTACTTC
CASSHGTSFYEQYF
>NA|13|TRBV9|NA|TRBJ1-1
TGTGCCAGCAGCGTAGTCCCGACCACTGAAGCTTTCTTT
CASSVVPTTEAFF
>NA|13|TRBV4-1|NA|TRBJ2-7
TGCGCCAGCAGCCACGGGTTAACCTACGAGCAGTACTTC
CASSHGLTYEQYF
>NA|15|TRBV11-2|NA|TRBJ1-1
TGTGCCAGCAGCCCACAGATGGATTGGGTAGCTGGTGCTTTCTTT
CASSPQMDWVAGAFF
>once|17|TRBV18|TRBD2|TRBJ2-1
TGTGCCAGCTCACCACCTCCCCGAGGCGGGAGGGCCGGAGAGCAGTTCTTC
CASSPPPRGGRAGEQFF
>NA|12|TRBV6-6|NA|TRBJ1-1
TGTGCCAGCACCGAGGGAGGAACTGAAGCTTTCTTT
CASTEGGTEAFF
>NA|13|TRBV19|NA|TRBJ2-7
TGTGCCAGTAGAGGGGGGAGCTCCTACGAGCAGTACTTC
CASRGGSSYEQYF
>NA|14|TRBV4-3|TRBD2|TRBJ2-5
TGCGCCAGCAGCTCCGCCGGGGGGGCGGAGACCCAGTACTTC
CASSSAGGAETQYF